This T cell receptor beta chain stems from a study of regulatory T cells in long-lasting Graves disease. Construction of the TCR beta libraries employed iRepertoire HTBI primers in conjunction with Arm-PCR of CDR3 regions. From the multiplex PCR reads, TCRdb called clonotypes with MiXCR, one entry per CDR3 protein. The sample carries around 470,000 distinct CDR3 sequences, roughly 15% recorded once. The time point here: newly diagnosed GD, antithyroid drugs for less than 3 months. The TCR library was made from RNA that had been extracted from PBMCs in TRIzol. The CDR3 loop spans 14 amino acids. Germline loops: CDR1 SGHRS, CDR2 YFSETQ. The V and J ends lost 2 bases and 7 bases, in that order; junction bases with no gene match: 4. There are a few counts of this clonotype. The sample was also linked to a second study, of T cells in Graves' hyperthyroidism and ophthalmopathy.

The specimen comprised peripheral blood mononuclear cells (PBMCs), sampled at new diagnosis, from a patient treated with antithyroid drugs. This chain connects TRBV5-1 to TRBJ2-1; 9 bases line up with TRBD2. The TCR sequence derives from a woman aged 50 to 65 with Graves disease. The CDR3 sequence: CASSFSSGNNEQFF. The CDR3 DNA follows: TGCGCCAGCAGCTTCTCTAGCGGGAATAATGAGCAGTTCTTC. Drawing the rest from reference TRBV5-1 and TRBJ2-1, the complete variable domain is KAGVTQTPRYLIKTRGQQVTLSCSPISGHRSVSWYQQTPGQGLQFLFEYFSETQRNKGNFPGRFSGRQFSNSRSEMNVSTLELGDSALYLCASSFSSGNNEQFFGPGTRLTVL.